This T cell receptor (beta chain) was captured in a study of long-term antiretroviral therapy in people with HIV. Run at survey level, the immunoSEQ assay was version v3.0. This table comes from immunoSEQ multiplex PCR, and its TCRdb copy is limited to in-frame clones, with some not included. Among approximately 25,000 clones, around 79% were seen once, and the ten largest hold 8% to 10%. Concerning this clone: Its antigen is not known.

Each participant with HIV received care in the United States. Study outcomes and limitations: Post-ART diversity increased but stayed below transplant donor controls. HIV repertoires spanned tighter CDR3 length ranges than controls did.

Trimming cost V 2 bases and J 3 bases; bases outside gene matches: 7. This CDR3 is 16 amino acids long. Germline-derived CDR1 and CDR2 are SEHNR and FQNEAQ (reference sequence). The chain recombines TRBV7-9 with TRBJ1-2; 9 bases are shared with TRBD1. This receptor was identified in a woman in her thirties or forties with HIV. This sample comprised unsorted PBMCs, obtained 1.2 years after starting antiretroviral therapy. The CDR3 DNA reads TGTGCCAGCAGCTTATACCAACGGGACAGGGACTATGGCTACACCTTC. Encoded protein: CASSLYQRDRDYGYTF.